The 9 T cell receptor beta chains in this list originate from one sample, sequenced in a study of Ad26.COV2.S vaccination and SARS-CoV-2 variants. The assay was immunoSEQ multiplex PCR, and TCRdb's table has in-frame clones only and misses some. Of under 250,000 clones listed, roughly nine tenths are singletons. Noted treatment: around 19 received Ad26.COV2.S at low or high dose, single or two shots; five or six received placebo; per-sample allocation not given. Day 63 following the first vaccine or placebo injection was when the samples were taken. Source: peripheral blood, taken in a trial of Ad26.COV2.S vaccine versus placebo. These receptors all come from a person between 18 and 60 years old who received the Ad26.COV2.S COVID-19 vaccine or a placebo.

This chain connects TRBV19 to TRBJ1-5, with D unresolved. Germline V gene lookup returns CDR1 LNHDA and CDR2 SQIVND (reference sequence). The CDR3 extends over 14 amino acids. V was shortened by 6 bases and J by 0 bases, with 9 bases between the two germline ends. The CDR3 bases are TGTGCCAGTAGGTGGGCAGGTAGCAATCAGCCCCAGCATTTT. This encodes CASRWAGSNQPQHF.

V and J are TRBV5-6 and TRBJ1-5, with unresolved D. V shed 0 bases and J shed 6 bases, with 4 bases lying between them. The CDR3 loop spans 12 amino acids. Germline-derived CDR1 and CDR2 are SGHDT and YYEEEE. The CDR3 protein is CASSLGPQPQHF. CDR3 nucleotides: TGTGCCAGCAGCTTGGGACCTCAGCCCCAGCATTTT.

This chain uses TRBV7-3 with TRBJ2-3; D unclear. This CDR3 is 15 amino acids long. Germline V gene data show CDR1 as SGHTA and CDR2 as FQGTGA. Trimming took 5 bases from V and 1 from J, leaving 13 bases between them. The CDR3 bases are TGTGCCAGCAGCCGGGTGGGTAGTCGCACAGATACGCAGTATTTT. It specifies CASSRVGSRTDTQYF.

This clone was found a few times. The chain links TRBV6-6 to TRBJ1-1; D is ambiguous. CDR3 size: 12 residues. Germline CDR1 MNHNY, CDR2 SVGAGI (reference sequence). Between the trimmed V and J ends, which lost 4 bases and 1 base, there was a span of 4 bases. CDR3 sequence (DNA): TGTGCCAGCAGTTTGCGGAACACTGAAGCTTTCTTT. Its protein product is CASSLRNTEAFF.

CDR3 region: CASSLARSRYEQYV. The CDR3 nucleotides are TGTGCCAGCAGCTTAGCGAGGAGCCGCTACGAGCAGTACGTC. The chain has TRBV7-8 and TRBJ2-7; D not resolved. Trimming left V 0 bases short and J 3 bases short, with 9 bases between. This CDR3 is 14 amino acids long. Germline values: CDR1 SGHVS, CDR2 FQNEAQ.

This sequence joins TRBV19 and TRBJ2-3; D is perhaps TRBD2 (6 bases). Trimming cost V 7 bases and J 2 bases, with 7 bases left between them. The CDR3 spans 12 residues. Per the germline V gene, CDR1 is LNHDA and CDR2 is SQIVND (reference sequence). CDR3 nucleotides: TGTGCCAGTAAGGACTACACAGATACGCAGTATTTT. It encodes CASKDYTDTQYF.

The V and J genes are TRBV30 and TRBJ1-2; TRBD1 aligns across 9 bases. The CDR3 is 16 residues long. V lost 0 bases and J lost 6; bases outside the gene matches: 11. CDR1 is GTSNPN and CDR2 is SVGIG in the germline V gene (reference sequence). The DNA of the CDR3 is TGTGCCTGGAGTGTCCGATACCGGGACAGGGCGAATGGCTACACCTTC. Amino acid sequence: CAWSVRYRDRANGYTF.

The chain carries TRBV9 and TRBJ2-6; no clear D gene. Trimming stripped 0 bases from V and 0 bases from J, with 10 bases between. The germline CDR1 and CDR2 sequences are SGDLS and YYNGEE. The CDR3 spans 17 residues. In DNA form, the CDR3 reads TGTGCCAGCAGCGTAGAGTCCCGGCCCTCTGGGGCCAACGTCCTGACTTTC. Protein: CASSVESRPSGANVLTF.

The V and J genes are TRBV6-6 and TRBJ2-7; D remains unclear. Trimming took off 2 bases at V and 3 bases at J, with 5 bases between the two ends. CDR1 and CDR2 from the germline V gene are MNHNY and SVGAGI (reference sequence). The CDR3 has 12 amino acids. The CDR3 protein is CASSYGNYEQYV. The CDR3 region has the DNA TGTGCCAGCAGTTACGGAAACTACGAGCAGTACGTC.